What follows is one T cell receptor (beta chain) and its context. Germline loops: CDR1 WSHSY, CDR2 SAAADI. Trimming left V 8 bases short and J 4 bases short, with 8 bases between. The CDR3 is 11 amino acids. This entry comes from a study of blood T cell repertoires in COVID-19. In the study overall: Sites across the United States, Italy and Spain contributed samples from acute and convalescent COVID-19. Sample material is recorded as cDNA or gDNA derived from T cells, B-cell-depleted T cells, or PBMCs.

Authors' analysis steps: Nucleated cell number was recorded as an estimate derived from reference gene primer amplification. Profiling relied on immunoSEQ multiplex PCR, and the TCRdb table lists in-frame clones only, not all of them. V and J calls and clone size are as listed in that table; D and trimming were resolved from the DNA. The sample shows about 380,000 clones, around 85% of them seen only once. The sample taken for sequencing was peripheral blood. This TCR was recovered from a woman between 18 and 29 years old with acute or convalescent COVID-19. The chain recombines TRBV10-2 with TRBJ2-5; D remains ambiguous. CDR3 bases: TGCGCCAGCGGAACGGGAGAGACCCAGTACTTC. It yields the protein CASGTGETQYF.